These T cell receptor beta chains were read from a single sample in a study of cytomegalovirus exposure and HLA in healthy donors. Sequencing was performed with immunoSEQ multiplex PCR; in TCRdb, only in-frame clones are kept and a portion is missing. The table shows around 69,000 clones, with roughly 95% occurring only once. Sequenced: PBMCs. The receptors shown here come from a woman aged 18-29 years in good health and CMV-seropositive. The CDR3 runs from the conserved cysteine through the conserved F or W. Each record gives: J gene, D gene, clone size, V gene, CDR3 DNA, CDR3 protein. The D gene is left open where the match is weak. The size of a clone is reported for some rows only, either as once, few or many, or as a class for expanded clones.

J gene: TRBJ1-2; D gene: TRBD1; clone size: NA; V gene: TRBV11-3; CDR3 DNA: TGTGCCAGCAGCTTGCAGGGGGCTAGCTACACCTTC; CDR3 protein: CASSLQGASYTF
J gene: TRBJ2-1; D gene: TRBD2; clone size: NA; V gene: TRBV2; CDR3 DNA: TGTGCCAGCAGTATAGCGGGATTCTACAATGAGCAGTTCTTC; CDR3 protein: CASSIAGFYNEQFF
J gene: TRBJ1-5; D gene: NA; clone size: NA; V gene: TRBV27; CDR3 DNA: TGTGCCAGCAGTCCCGGGGCAGGGGGCAATCAGCCCCAGCATTTT; CDR3 protein: CASSPGAGGNQPQHF
J gene: TRBJ2-1; D gene: NA; clone size: NA; V gene: TRBV15; CDR3 DNA: TGTGCCACCAGTGACGGGGGAGGTTGGTATGAGCAGTTCTTC; CDR3 protein: CATSDGGGWYEQFF
J gene: TRBJ1-2; D gene: NA; clone size: NA; V gene: TRBV19; CDR3 DNA: TGTGCCAGTAAGCTACAGGGATTAGGCGGCTACACCTTC; CDR3 protein: CASKLQGLGGYTF
J gene: TRBJ1-4; D gene: NA; clone size: NA; V gene: TRBV2; CDR3 DNA: TGTGCCAGCAGGGTTGAGAAAAAACTGTTTTTT; CDR3 protein: CASRVEKKLFF
J gene: TRBJ2-7; D gene: NA; clone size: once; V gene: TRBV30; CDR3 DNA: TGTGCCTGGAGTGTAGGGGGTGTCGAGCAGTACTTC; CDR3 protein: CAWSVGGVEQYF
J gene: TRBJ1-1; D gene: NA; clone size: NA; V gene: TRBV6-6; CDR3 DNA: TGTGCCAGCAGTTACTCGCAGGGCCATGCTTTCTTT; CDR3 protein: CASSYSQGHAFF
J gene: TRBJ2-7; D gene: TRBD2; clone size: NA; V gene: TRBV6-5; CDR3 DNA: TGTGCCAGCAGTCTCCTGACTAGCGGGAGTTCCGAGCAGTACTTC; CDR3 protein: CASSLLTSGSSEQYF
J gene: TRBJ2-5; D gene: NA; clone size: once; V gene: TRBV6-5; CDR3 DNA: TGTGCCAGCAGTTATTTGGGGGCGAGCGGAGAGACCCAGTACTTC; CDR3 protein: CASSYLGASGETQYF
J gene: TRBJ2-3; D gene: NA; clone size: NA; V gene: TRBV2; CDR3 DNA: TGTGCCAGCAGTGAAGGAACTAGCAGCACAGATACGCAGTATTTT; CDR3 protein: CASSEGTSSTDTQYF
J gene: TRBJ1-1; D gene: TRBD1; clone size: NA; V gene: TRBV5-4; CDR3 DNA: TGTGCCAGTAAGACAGGGGCGAACACTGAAGCTTTCTTT; CDR3 protein: CASKTGANTEAFF
J gene: TRBJ2-1; D gene: TRBD1; clone size: NA; V gene: TRBV19; CDR3 DNA: TGTGCCAGTAGTATCTCGCCAGGGGGCTACAATGAGCAGTTCTTC; CDR3 protein: CASSISPGGYNEQFF
J gene: TRBJ2-5; D gene: NA; clone size: NA; V gene: TRBV21-1; CDR3 DNA: NA; CDR3 protein: CASIPWGGGAPQETQYF
J gene: TRBJ2-7; D gene: TRBD2; clone size: NA; V gene: TRBV10-2; CDR3 DNA: TGCGCCAGCAGTGATCTAAGCGGGGGCTCCTACGAGCAGTACTTC; CDR3 protein: CASSDLSGGSYEQYF
J gene: TRBJ1-5; D gene: NA; clone size: NA; V gene: TRBV7-8; CDR3 DNA: TGTGCCAGCAGCCCGGGGATGTATAGCAATCAGCCCCAGCATTTT; CDR3 protein: CASSPGMYSNQPQHF
J gene: TRBJ2-3; D gene: NA; clone size: NA; V gene: TRBV19; CDR3 DNA: TGTGCCAGTAGTTTGGCAGGGGTTCAGTATTTT; CDR3 protein: CASSLAGVQYF
J gene: TRBJ2-5; D gene: TRBD2; clone size: NA; V gene: TRBV7-9; CDR3 DNA: TGTGCCAGCAGGTCTAGCGGGAGACAAGAGACCCAGTACTTC; CDR3 protein: CASRSSGRQETQYF
J gene: TRBJ2-5; D gene: TRBD2; clone size: NA; V gene: TRBV27; CDR3 DNA: TGTGCCAGCAGTCTAGCGGGAGAAAAGGAGACCCAGTACTTC; CDR3 protein: CASSLAGEKETQYF
J gene: TRBJ2-7; D gene: TRBD2; clone size: NA; V gene: TRBV11-2; CDR3 DNA: TGTGCCAGCAGCTTAGATGCTAGCGGGGGGCTACTCGAGCAGTACTTC; CDR3 protein: CASSLDASGGLLEQYF
J gene: TRBJ2-7; D gene: TRBD2; clone size: NA; V gene: TRBV11-3; CDR3 DNA: TGTGCCAGCAGCTTAGAGGGAGGGCCGAGGTACGAGCAGTACTTC; CDR3 protein: CASSLEGGPRYEQYF
J gene: TRBJ1-2; D gene: TRBD1; clone size: NA; V gene: TRBV28; CDR3 DNA: TGTGCCAGCAGTTTAAACAGGGGAGCCTTCTATGGCTACACCTTC; CDR3 protein: CASSLNRGAFYGYTF
J gene: TRBJ2-7; D gene: NA; clone size: NA; V gene: TRBV28; CDR3 DNA: TGTGCCAGCAGTCCGGGGAAGAGAGTCGAGCAGTACTTC; CDR3 protein: CASSPGKRVEQYF
J gene: TRBJ2-2; D gene: NA; clone size: NA; V gene: TRBV18; CDR3 DNA: TGTGCCAGCTCCCCCCAAGAGAACGGGGAGCTGTTTTTT; CDR3 protein: CASSPQENGELFF
J gene: TRBJ2-3; D gene: TRBD2; clone size: NA; V gene: TRBV7-2; CDR3 DNA: TGTGCCAGCAGCCCCGGACTAGCGGGAGTGACGCAGTATTTT; CDR3 protein: CASSPGLAGVTQYF
J gene: TRBJ2-1; D gene: TRBD2; clone size: NA; V gene: TRBV6-1; CDR3 DNA: TGTGCCAGCAGTATAGGGACTAGCGGCAATGAGCAGTTCTTC; CDR3 protein: CASSIGTSGNEQFF
J gene: TRBJ2-7; D gene: TRBD2; clone size: NA; V gene: TRBV9; CDR3 DNA: TGTGCCAGCAGCGTAGCTACGGAGACTAGCTCACGGCAGTACTTC; CDR3 protein: CASSVATETSSRQYF
J gene: TRBJ2-6; D gene: TRBD1; clone size: NA; V gene: TRBV27; CDR3 DNA: TGTGCCAGCAGTTTACGATCGACAGGGTGGGCTGGGGCCAACGTCCTGACTTTC; CDR3 protein: CASSLRSTGWAGANVLTF
J gene: TRBJ2-5; D gene: NA; clone size: NA; V gene: TRBV7-9; CDR3 DNA: TGTGCCAGCAGCCCAAAGGACAGCCTCCAAGAGACCCAGTACTTC; CDR3 protein: CASSPKDSLQETQYF
J gene: TRBJ2-7; D gene: NA; clone size: NA; V gene: TRBV7-9; CDR3 DNA: TGTGCCAGCAGCCCCCGGGGGACGGACTTGGACGAGCAGTACTTC; CDR3 protein: CASSPRGTDLDEQYF
J gene: TRBJ1-3; D gene: NA; clone size: NA; V gene: TRBV27; CDR3 DNA: TGTGCCAGCAGTTCTCATCAGGGGCCTGCTGGAAACACCATATATTTT; CDR3 protein: CASSSHQGPAGNTIYF
J gene: TRBJ1-4; D gene: TRBD1; clone size: NA; V gene: TRBV5-5; CDR3 DNA: TGTGCCAGCAGCTACGCTTATGGGACAGCATTGTTTTTT; CDR3 protein: CASSYAYGTALFF